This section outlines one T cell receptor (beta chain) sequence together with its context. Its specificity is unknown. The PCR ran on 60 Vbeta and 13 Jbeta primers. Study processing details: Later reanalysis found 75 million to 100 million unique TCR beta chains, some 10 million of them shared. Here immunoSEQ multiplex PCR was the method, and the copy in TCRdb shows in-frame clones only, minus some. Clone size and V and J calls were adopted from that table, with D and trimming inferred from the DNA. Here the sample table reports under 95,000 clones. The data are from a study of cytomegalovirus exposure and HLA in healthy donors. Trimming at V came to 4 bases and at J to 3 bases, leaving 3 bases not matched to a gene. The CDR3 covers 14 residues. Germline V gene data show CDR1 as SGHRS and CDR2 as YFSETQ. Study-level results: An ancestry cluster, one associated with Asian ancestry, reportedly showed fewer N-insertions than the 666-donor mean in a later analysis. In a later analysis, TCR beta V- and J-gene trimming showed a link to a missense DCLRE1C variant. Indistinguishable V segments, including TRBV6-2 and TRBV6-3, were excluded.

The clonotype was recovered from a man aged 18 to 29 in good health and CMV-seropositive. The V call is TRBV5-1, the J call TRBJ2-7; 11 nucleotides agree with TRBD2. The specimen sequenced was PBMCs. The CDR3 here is CASSTGLAVYEQYF. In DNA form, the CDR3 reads TGCGCCAGCAGCACGGGACTAGCGGTCTACGAGCAGTACTTC.